Below are 21 T cell receptor beta chains sequenced from a single sample in a study of identical twins. TCRdb re-called the 5' RACE reads through MiXCR, storing one row per CDR3 protein. Of about 240,000 distinct CDR3 sequences listed, over 9.5% are singletons. The sequencing sample was made of memory T cells sorted from blood. These receptors were taken from a middle-aged man in good health.

This clonotype was seen at least ten times. This chain uses TRBV7-9 with TRBJ1-1; D is possibly TRBD1 (5 bases). Between the trimmed V and J ends, which lost 0 bases and 2 bases, there was a span of 10 bases. Germline-derived CDR1 and CDR2 are SEHNR and FQNEAQ (reference sequence). The CDR3 consists of 15 residues. CDR3 sequence: CASSLAWGVNTEAFF. The CDR3 DNA sequence: TGTGCCAGCAGCTTAGCGTGGGGGGTAAACACTGAAGCTTTCTTT.

This clonotype was counted many times. The gene calls are TRBV20-1 and TRBJ2-3; TRBD1 matches at 7 bases. The V and J ends lost 7 bases and 3 bases, in that order; junction bases with no gene match: 7. Germline V CDR1 and CDR2: DFQATT, SNEGSKA (reference sequence). The CDR3 contains 13 residues. CDR3 region: CSGARGWTDTQYF. The CDR3 bases are TGCAGTGGGGCCAGGGGGTGGACAGATACGCAGTATTTT.

In this sample, this clonotype turned up many times. The chain recombines TRBV7-2 with TRBJ2-1; D might be TRBD2 (5 bases). Germline V gene data show CDR1 as SGHTA and CDR2 as FQGNSA. The CDR3 sequence is 14 residues long. The V end lost 5 bases, the J end lost 7 bases, and 15 bases lay between the germline ends. DNA for the CDR3: TGTGCCAGCAGCCCCTCCCCAGCGGTGAATGAGCAGTTCTTC. This gives the protein CASSPSPAVNEQFF.

There are many counts of this clonotype. The V gene is TRBV29-1, the J gene TRBJ1-6; no definite D call. This CDR3 spans 10 amino acids. Trimming took off 4 bases at V and 10 bases at J, with 5 bases between the two ends. CDR1 is SQVTM, CDR2 ANQGSEA, per germline. CDR3 nucleotide sequence: TGCAGCGTTGGGTTCTCACCCCTCCACTTT. This gives the protein CSVGFSPLHF.

V gene TRBV7-9 combines with J gene TRBJ2-5, with a tentative D call TRBD1 (6 bases). The ends were cut back, 2 bases at V and 5 bases at J, with 9 bases in the middle. The CDR3 is 13 residues long. The germline V gene encodes CDR1 SEHNR and CDR2 FQNEAQ (reference sequence). The chain's CDR3 is CASSLRGSETQYF. For the CDR3, the DNA is TGTGCCAGCAGCTTAAGGGGGAGTGAGACCCAGTACTTC.

This clonotype was found many times. The CDR3 region is CASSSNTGGPYEQYF. CDR3 DNA: TGCGCCAGCAGCTCTAACACAGGGGGACCCTACGAGCAGTACTTC. This chain links TRBV5-1 with TRBJ2-7; TRBD1 aligns across 8 bases. CDR3 length: 15 amino acids. The trim removed 3 bases at V and 2 bases at J, leaving 7 bases unmatched. Germline CDR1 and CDR2: SGHRS and YFSETQ.

V gene TRBV20-1 combines with J gene TRBJ2-1, with D uncertain. Trimming cost V 3 bases and J 5 bases, with 5 bases left between them. There are 11 residues in the CDR3. Germline CDR1 is DFQATT and CDR2 is SNEGSKA (reference sequence). CDR3 loop: CSARGDNEQFF. The CDR3 region has the DNA TGCAGTGCTAGGGGCGACAATGAGCAGTTCTTC.

This clonotype was counted many times. The chain uses TRBV5-1 and TRBJ1-6; no clear D. Germline CDR1 and CDR2: SGHRS and YFSETQ. Trimming pared 10 bases from V and 0 bases from J, leaving 20 bases between. This CDR3 spans 17 amino acids. For the CDR3, the DNA is TGCGCCCGTGAGGCCACCAACCACTACTCCTATAATTCACCCCTCCACTTT. Its translation is CAREATNHYSYNSPLHF.

The chain recombines TRBV25-1 with TRBJ2-3, with 8 positions matching TRBD1. The J segment lost 7 bases and the V segment lost 3 bases, leaving 6 bases of the junction unmatched. Germline values: CDR1 MGHDK, CDR2 SYGVNS. The CDR3 extends over 14 amino acids. The CDR3 is CASSETGVVNTQYF. The CDR3 nucleotides are TGTGCCAGCAGTGAGACAGGGGTGGTAAATACGCAGTATTTT.

The chain links TRBV5-6 to TRBJ2-5, with 11 bases matching TRBD2. V trimming: 5 bases; J trimming: 3 bases; junction bases outside the gene matches: 9. The CDR3 is 16 amino acids. Per germline, CDR1 SGHDT and CDR2 YYEEEE. The CDR3 DNA is TGTGCCAGCAGGCAACGATTACTAGCGGGGGAAGAGACCCAGTACTTC. Protein product: CASRQRLLAGEETQYF.

In its sample, this clonotype was seen many times. The chain is built from TRBV4-2 and TRBJ2-5; a possible D gene is TRBD2 (6 bases). The V gene's germline CDR1 is LGHNA and CDR2 YNFKEQ. This CDR3 comprises 13 residues. Trimming shortened V by 6 bases and J by 5 bases, and 13 bases separated the two germline ends. CDR3: CASSPPGVETQYF. The CDR3 DNA is TGTGCCAGCAGTCCCCCGGGGGTTGAGACCCAGTACTTC.

This clonotype was detected only a few times. This rearrangement joins TRBV9 to TRBJ2-1; TRBD2 might be the D (5 bases). CDR1 and CDR2 from the germline V gene are SGDLS and YYNGEE. V was clipped by 0 bases and J by 9 bases, with 10 bases between them. The CDR3 spans 13 residues. CDR3 sequence (DNA): TGTGCCAGCAGCGTAGAGACTACCTTTGAGCAGTTCTTC. Its translation: CASSVETTFEQFF.

V gene TRBV18 combines with J gene TRBJ2-7, with TRBD2 as a possible D gene (6 bases). V lost 8 bases and J 4 bases, leaving 12 bases between the germline ends. The CDR3 loop spans 12 amino acids. Germline V gives CDR1 KGHSH, CDR2 LQKENI. CDR3 nucleotide sequence: TGTGCCAGCGGCTCGACTAGGTACGAGCAGTACTTC. Protein: CASGSTRYEQYF.

Many counts were recorded for this clonotype. This chain joins TRBV29-1 and TRBJ2-3; D unclear. Germline CDR1 reads SQVTM; CDR2 reads ANQGSEA. V was shortened by 2 bases and J by 3 bases, with 15 bases between the two germline ends. CDR3 length: 15 amino acids. CDR3 amino acids: CSVEIDFRRTDTQYF. CDR3 nucleotide sequence: TGCAGCGTTGAAATTGATTTCCGTCGGACAGATACGCAGTATTTT.

This clonotype was counted many times. The chain links TRBV4-1 to TRBJ2-2; D is perhaps TRBD1 (6 bases). Germline CDR1 MGHRA, CDR2 YSYEKL. CDR3 length: 16 residues. V lost 3 bases and J lost 7, with 18 bases in between. CDR3 protein: CASSQGVGRGHGELFF. CDR3 coding DNA: TGCGCCAGCAGCCAGGGGGTGGGCAGGGGACACGGGGAGCTGTTTTTT.

This clonotype was observed at least ten times. Mismatch with germline at one junction end may stem from a read error. J is TRBJ2-1 and V is TRBV4-1; TRBD1 agrees at 7 bases. CDR1 is MGHRA and CDR2 is YSYEKL in the germline V gene. The CDR3 covers 15 residues. The CDR3 region is CASSKDRVFYNEQFF. In nucleotides, the CDR3 is TGCGCCAGCAGCAAAGACAGGGTTTTCTACAATGAGCAGTTCTTC.

This clonotype was counted at least ten times. This sequence joins TRBV28 and TRBJ2-7; unclear D gene. V lost 9 bases and J 0 bases, leaving 12 bases between the germline ends. Germline CDR1 reads MDHEN; CDR2 reads SYDVKM. The CDR3 loop spans 13 amino acids. This CDR3 is CASLRAASYEQYF. The CDR3 region has the DNA TGTGCCAGTCTTCGGGCAGCCTCCTACGAGCAGTACTTC.

The V call is TRBV3-1, the J call TRBJ2-2, with D unresolved. The V gene's germline CDR1 is LGHDT and CDR2 YNNKEL (reference sequence). V was pared by 4 bases and J by 8 bases, with 8 bases between. The CDR3 contains 12 residues. The CDR3 coding sequence is TGTGCCAGCAGCCCCCGAAGGGGGGAGCTGTTTTTT. It translates to CASSPRRGELFF. The whole variable domain, remainder taken from reference TRBV3-1 and TRBJ2-2, is DTAVSQTPKYLVTQMGNDKSIKCEQNLGHDTMYWYKQDSKKFLKIMFSYNNKELIINETVPNRFSPKSPDKAHLNLHINSLELGDSAVYFCASSPRRGELFFGEGSRLTVL.

This clonotype was picked up many times. The CDR3 DNA is TGTGCCAGCAGTGAACGCTCCCTTGCGGGGGGGGTCAGCTCCTACAATGAGCAGTTCTTC. Amino acids: CASSERSLAGGVSSYNEQFF. The chain couples TRBV2 to TRBJ2-1; 9 nucleotides line up with TRBD2. Germline V gene sequence: CDR1 SNHLY, CDR2 FYNNEI. The trim removed 2 bases at V and 0 bases at J, leaving 14 bases unmatched. The CDR3 totals 20 residues.

This clonotype was seen ten or more times. This sequence joins TRBV20-1 and TRBJ2-3; D is possibly TRBD2 (5 bases). The CDR3 loop spans 12 amino acids. Trimming cost V 5 bases and J 5 bases, with 11 bases left between them. CDR1 and CDR2 (germline): DFQATT, SNEGSKA (reference sequence). The CDR3 nucleotides read TGCAGTGCTCCTGGACTGGGAGATACGCAGTATTTT. Translation gives CSAPGLGDTQYF.

This clonotype was detected ten times or more. The chain combines TRBV4-1 with TRBJ2-7; D is possibly TRBD2 (5 bases). V shed 0 bases and J shed 6 bases, with 21 bases lying between them. This CDR3 spans 17 amino acids. In germline, CDR1 is MGHRA, CDR2 YSYEKL. Here the CDR3 DNA reads TGCGCCAGCAGCCAAGAACCCCCGGCTAGCTATAACTTCGAGCAGTACTTC. Amino acids: CASSQEPPASYNFEQYF.